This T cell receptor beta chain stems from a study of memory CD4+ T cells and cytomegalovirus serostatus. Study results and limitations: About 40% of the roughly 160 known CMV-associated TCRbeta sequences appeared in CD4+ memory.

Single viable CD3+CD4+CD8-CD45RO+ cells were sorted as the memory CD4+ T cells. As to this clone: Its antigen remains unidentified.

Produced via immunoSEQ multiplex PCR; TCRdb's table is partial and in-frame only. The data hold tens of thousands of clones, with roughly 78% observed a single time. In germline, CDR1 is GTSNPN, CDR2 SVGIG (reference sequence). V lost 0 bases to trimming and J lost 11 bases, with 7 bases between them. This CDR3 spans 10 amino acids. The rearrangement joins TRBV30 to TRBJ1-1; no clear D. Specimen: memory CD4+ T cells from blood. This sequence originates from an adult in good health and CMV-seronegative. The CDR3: CAWSVISAFF. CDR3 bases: TGTGCCTGGAGTGTAATATCGGCTTTCTTT.